A single sample gave rise to the 24 T cell receptor beta chains below, sequenced in a study of blood T cells in healthy people across ages (dated by TCRdb to about 2015). The library came from 5' RACE. The instrument was an Illumina HiSeq 2500. A second PCR of about 6 to 11 cycles was run with a J-beta primer mix and a sample-barcoded 5' primer. Using fastp trimming at Q25 and MiXCR clonotype assembly, TCRdb reanalyzed the public sequencing data and kept in-frame beta chains. Identical CDR3 protein sequences are pooled into one entry, listed with their most common genes and DNA. The sample records hundreds of thousands of distinct CDR3 sequences, over 25% of which are singletons. The ten most abundant clones make up over 3.5% of the sample. These data are also associated with another study on T cells of mothers and their children.

Sequenced sample: blood. Receptor source: a boy younger than 10 in good health.

The CDR3 DNA sequence: TGTGCCAGCTCCCCCGGGACTAGCGAATACGAGCAGTACTTC. Translation: CASSPGTSEYEQYF. The chain is built from TRBV18 and TRBJ2-7, with 10 bases fitting TRBD2. This CDR3 region has 14 residues. Germline V gives CDR1 KGHSH, CDR2 LQKENI. The V gene end was trimmed by 6 bases and the J gene end by 4 bases; junction bases not matched to a gene: 6. Full variable domain (outside the CDR3, taken from reference TRBV18 and TRBJ2-7): NAGVMQNPRHLVRRRGQEARLRCSPMKGHSHVYWYRQLPEEGLKFMVYLQKENIIDESGMPKERFSAEFPKEGPSILRIQQVVRGDSAAYFCASSPGTSEYEQYFGPGTRLTVT.

This clonotype was found many times. The V gene is TRBV9, the J gene TRBJ2-5; 8 bases are shared with TRBD2. Trimming took 0 bases from V and 1 from J; bases not matched to a gene: 2. Germline-derived CDR1 and CDR2 are SGDLS and YYNGEE. The CDR3 consists of 15 residues. Here the CDR3 reads CASSVDGRAQETQYF. Written as DNA, the CDR3 is TGTGCCAGCAGCGTAGACGGGAGGGCCCAAGAGACCCAGTACTTC.

This clonotype was detected a few times. The chain uses TRBV12-3 or TRBV12-4 and TRBJ2-5; 11 positions agree with TRBD1. The CDR3 is made up of 14 amino acids. Trimming took 6 bases from V and 5 from J; bases not matched to a gene: 5. DNA of the CDR3: TGTGCCAGCAGCAACGGACAGGGGGCGGAGACCCAGTACTTC. It encodes CASSNGQGAETQYF.

The V call is TRBV20-1, the J call TRBJ1-1; 7 nucleotides match TRBD1. V trimming: 6 bases; J trimming: 8 bases; junction bases outside the gene matches: 15. Germline V gives CDR1 DFQATT, CDR2 SNEGSKA (reference sequence). The CDR3 spans 14 residues. The CDR3 DNA follows: TGCAGTGCCAGGAGGCGACAGGGAATTATAGAAGCTTTCTTT. It is translated as CSARRRQGIIEAFF.

V is TRBV7-9 and J is TRBJ2-5; 7 bases match TRBD1. The germline V gene encodes CDR1 SEHNR and CDR2 FQNEAQ (reference sequence). After removal of 9 bases from V and 2 bases from J, the junction contained 6 bases not matched to a gene. This CDR3 spans 13 amino acids. The CDR3 reads CASAGGYQETQYF. The DNA for the CDR3 is TGTGCCAGTGCAGGGGGTTATCAAGAGACCCAGTACTTC.

The rearrangement joins TRBV10-3 to TRBJ2-7, with TRBD2 matching 8 bases. Germline trimming cut 0 bases from V and 4 bases from J; bases unmatched to any gene: 14. The V gene's germline CDR1 is ENHRY and CDR2 SYGVKD. CDR3 length equals 18 residues. In DNA form, the CDR3 reads TGTGCCATCAGTGAGTCTGGGGTTCCGGGACTAGTACCGTACGAGCAGTACTTC. Amino acids: CAISESGVPGLVPYEQYF.

This clonotype occurred many times. CDR3 amino acids: CASTKGQFNEKLFF. CDR3 nucleotide sequence: TGTGCCAGCACCAAAGGGCAGTTTAATGAAAAACTGTTTTTT. This rearrangement joins TRBV7-9 to TRBJ1-4; D call uncertain. The CDR3 length is 14 residues. V lost 7 bases and J lost 4, with 13 bases in between. Germline values: CDR1 SEHNR, CDR2 FQNEAQ (reference sequence).

The genes are TRBV12-3 or TRBV12-4 and TRBJ2-7; 7 bases match TRBD1. The CDR3 loop spans 14 amino acids. The ends lost 5 bases at V and 4 bases at J; junction bases unmatched: 8. For the CDR3, the DNA is TGTGCCAGCAGTGCCTCCCAGGGGGTTTACGAGCAGTACTTC. This codes for CASSASQGVYEQYF.

This chain uses TRBV2 with TRBJ2-2; perhaps TRBD2 as D (5 bases). The CDR3 is 14 residues long. CDR1 and CDR2 (germline): SNHLY, FYNNEI. Trimming took off 7 bases at V and 4 bases at J, with 13 bases between the two ends. The CDR3 DNA sequence: TGTGCCAGCATCGGGGTAGAGGTCACCGGGGAGCTGTTTTTT. This codes for CASIGVEVTGELFF.

The genes are TRBV7-2 and TRBJ2-5, with a weak D call TRBD1 (6 bases). The CDR3 has 12 amino acids. Trimming cost V 4 bases and J 5 bases, with 8 bases left between them. Per the germline V gene, CDR1 is SGHTA and CDR2 is FQGNSA. The CDR3: CASSYRAETQYF. In DNA, the CDR3 is TGTGCCAGCAGCTACAGGGCGGAGACCCAGTACTTC.

This clonotype was counted only a few times. V gene TRBV7-6 combines with J gene TRBJ2-5; 9 bases are a match to TRBD2. With V trimmed by 1 base and J by 5 bases, 14 bases remained unmatched. The CDR3 totals 18 residues. CDR1 SGHVS and CDR2 FNYEAQ come from the germline V gene. The CDR3 loop reads CASSLVGTGGRARETQYF. CDR3 nucleotides: TGTGCCAGCAGCTTAGTCGGAACCGGCGGGAGGGCCAGGGAGACCCAGTACTTC. The variable domain in full, with the rest retrieved from reference TRBV7-6 and TRBJ2-5, is GAGVSQSPRYKVTKRGQDVALRCDPISGHVSLYWYRQALGQGPEFLTYFNYEAQQDKSGLPNDRFSAERPEGSISTLTIQRTEQRDSAMYRCASSLVGTGGRARETQYFGPGTRLLVL.

The rearrangement uses TRBV5-6 and TRBJ1-2; D ambiguous. V shed 4 bases and J shed 4 bases, with 14 bases lying between them. The germline V gene encodes CDR1 SGHDT and CDR2 YYEEEE. The CDR3 runs to 14 residues. CDR3 region: CASSTGRAGYGYTF. The CDR3 bases are TGTGCCAGCAGCACCGGACGCGCTGGCTATGGCTACACCTTC. The full variable domain, with the rest looked up from reference TRBV5-6 and TRBJ1-2, is DAGVTQSPTHLIKTRGQQVTLRCSPKSGHDTVSWYQQALGQGPQFIFQYYEEEERQRGNFPDRFSGHQFPNYSSELNVNALLLGDSALYLCASSTGRAGYGYTFGSGTRLTVV.

The rearrangement joins TRBV29-1 to TRBJ2-2; D ambiguous. The CDR3 has 13 residues. From germline, CDR1 is SQVTM and CDR2 ANQGSEA. V was shortened by 1 base and J by 2 bases, with 5 bases between the two germline ends. CDR3 sequence: CSVEAANTGELFF. CDR3 bases: TGCAGCGTTGAAGCAGCCAACACCGGGGAGCTGTTTTTT.

The table lists this clonotype with a count of one. The CDR3 protein is CASTLGGGASDTQYF. Here the CDR3 DNA reads TGTGCCAGCACCCTGGGCGGGGGGGCCAGTGATACGCAGTATTTT. The V and J genes are TRBV6-1 and TRBJ2-3; 9 bases line up with TRBD2. The CDR3 has 15 amino acids. Unmatched junction bases numbered 11, after V lost 7 bases and J lost 6 bases. The germline V gene has CDR1 MNHNS and CDR2 SASEGT.

The rearrangement joins TRBV24-1 to TRBJ2-5, with D possibly matching TRBD2 (5 bases). The J call may be mistaken, given a closer DNA end match to TRBJ2-1. Germline V CDR1 and CDR2: KGHDR, SFDVKD. CDR3 size: 14 residues. CDR3 residues: CATSVPGLNNEQFF. DNA of the CDR3: TGTGCCACCAGTGTCCCGGGATTAAACAATGAGCAGTTCTTC.

This chain links TRBV7-9 with TRBJ1-2; no firm D call. Germline V gives CDR1 SEHNR, CDR2 FQNEAQ (reference sequence). Trimming left V 5 bases short and J 2 bases short, with 15 bases between. This CDR3 is 15 amino acids long. CDR3 DNA: TGTGCCAGCAGCCTAGGAGAAACTAGAAACTATGGCTACACCTTC. Encoded protein: CASSLGETRNYGYTF.

This clonotype was recorded a few times. The CDR3 reads CSVRLALDTQYF. The CDR3 nucleotides are TGCAGTGTTAGGCTAGCGCTAGATACGCAGTATTTT. The chain recombines TRBV20-1 with TRBJ2-3, with a weak D call TRBD2 (6 bases). The CDR3 is 12 amino acids. Germline V gives CDR1 DFQATT, CDR2 SNEGSKA (reference sequence). V dropped 7 bases and J dropped 5 bases, with 13 bases sitting between them.

V and J are TRBV12-3 or TRBV12-4 and TRBJ2-5; weak D call: TRBD2 (6 bases). The V end was cut by 4 bases, the J end by 2 bases, with 11 bases between. This CDR3 spans 14 amino acids. The CDR3 DNA follows: TGTGCCAGCAGTTCCCGGACTATTCAAGAGACCCAGTACTTC. It is translated as CASSSRTIQETQYF.

This clonotype has just a few counts. The CDR3 nucleotides are TGTGCCAGCTCAACGCGGACAGGGGGGGACGAGCAGTACTTC. It specifies CASSTRTGGDEQYF. The chain couples TRBV18 to TRBJ2-7; 10 nucleotides align to TRBD1. Germline V gene lookup returns CDR1 KGHSH and CDR2 LQKENI. V lost 5 bases to trimming and J lost 5 bases; unmatched junction nucleotides: 6. There are 14 residues in the CDR3.

This chain uses TRBV29-1 with TRBJ2-3, with unresolved D. V was pared by 7 bases and J by 1 base, with 18 bases between. The CDR3 is 15 residues long. CDR1 is SQVTM, CDR2 ANQGSEA, per germline. Here the CDR3 DNA reads TGCAGCGCCGAAAGTGGTAGTTCAGGCACAGATACGCAGTATTTT. Translated: CSAESGSSGTDTQYF.

A word on this clonotype: Lacking the conserved final phenylalanine or tryptophan, this CDR3 likely reflects a read error. The V and J genes are TRBV7-2 and TRBJ1-2; the match to TRBD1 covers 9 bases. Trimming took 5 bases from V and 5 from J; bases not matched to a gene: 6. Germline CDR1 and CDR2: SGHTA and FQGNSA. The CDR3 has 14 residues. CDR3 protein: CASSQQGAVYGYTL. CDR3 bases: TGTGCCAGCAGCCAACAGGGGGCCGTTTATGGCTACACCCTC.

In this sample, this clonotype turned up many times. This chain uses TRBV9 with TRBJ2-4; no firm D call. The CDR3 length is 11 residues. The V gene's germline CDR1 is SGDLS and CDR2 YYNGEE. V lost 3 bases and J 6 bases, leaving 4 bases between the germline ends. The CDR3 DNA is TGTGCCAGCAGCGGAGGAAACATTCAGTACTTC. It translates to CASSGGNIQYF. The full variable domain, completed using reference TRBV9 and TRBJ2-4, is DSGVTQTPKHLITATGQRVTLRCSPRSGDLSVYWYQQSLDQGLQFLIQYYNGEERAKGNILERFSAQQFPDLHSELNLSSLELGDSALYFCASSGGNIQYFGAGTRLSVL.

CDR3 in amino acids: CASSANPRAPETQYF. The CDR3 region has the DNA TGTGCCAGTAGTGCGAACCCACGAGCCCCAGAGACCCAGTACTTC. The V call is TRBV19, the J call TRBJ2-5, with no clear D. V lost 5 bases, J lost 4 bases, and 17 bases lay in between. Germline values: CDR1 LNHDA, CDR2 SQIVND (reference sequence). The CDR3 has 15 amino acids.

The chain has TRBV4-3 and TRBJ2-1, with a possible D match to TRBD1 (6 bases). Near its end, the DNA agrees better with TRBJ2-5, so the J call may be wrong. The CDR3 extends over 15 amino acids. Germline lookup yields CDR1 LGHNA and CDR2 YSLEER. For the CDR3, the DNA is TGCGCCAGCAGCCAAGGGGTCACAGGGCAAGAGACCCAGTACTTC. Its translation is CASSQGVTGQETQYF.